Listed below are T cell receptor beta chains from one sample, sequenced in a study of blood T cell repertoires in COVID-19. Assay used: immunoSEQ multiplex PCR; TCRdb lists only in-frame clones, some missing. This table has approximately 100,000 clones, around 66% appearing once. The sample was peripheral blood. These receptors all come from an elderly man with acute or convalescent COVID-19. The CDR3 runs from the conserved cysteine through the conserved F or W. A D gene is named only where the DNA matches it firmly. Expanded clones get a size class; other rows say once, few or many, or leave the size out.

len	v_gene	d_gene	abundance	j_gene	CDR3aa	CDR3nt
14	TRBV27	.	.	TRBJ2-2	CASSSVMRTGELFF	TGTGCCAGCAGTTCAGTAATGAGGACCGGGGAGCTGTTTTTT
11	TRBV24-1	.	.	TRBJ2-7	CATSDQYEQYF	TGTGCCACCAGTGACCAGTACGAGCAGTACTTC
15	TRBV4-1	.	.	TRBJ2-1	CASSLSSGTYNEQFF	TGCGCCAGCAGTCTGTCCTCCGGGACTTACAATGAGCAGTTCTTC
17	TRBV10-3	TRBD1	many	TRBJ2-7	CAISGKPGQGIVYEQYF	TGTGCCATCAGCGGGAAACCGGGACAGGGTATAGTATACGAGCAGTACTTC
13	TRBV12-3/TRBV12-4	.	.	TRBJ1-2	CASSFSGDYGYTF	TGTGCCAGCAGTTTTTCCGGGGACTATGGCTACACCTTC
12	TRBV28	TRBD1	.	TRBJ1-2	CASRQGDYGYTF	TGTGCCAGCCGCCAGGGGGACTATGGCTACACCTTC
13	TRBV29-1	TRBD2	.	TRBJ2-5	CSVRGGPGETQYF	TGCAGCGTCCGGGGGGGTCCGGGGGAGACCCAGTACTTC
15	TRBV7-8	.	.	TRBJ2-3	CASSLDRVGGDTQYF	TGTGCCAGCAGCTTAGACAGGGTTGGGGGAGATACGCAGTATTTT
13	TRBV3-1/TRBV3-2	.	.	TRBJ1-4	CASSQGRQVELFF	TGTGCCAGCAGCCAAGGGAGACAGGTAGAACTGTTTTTT
14	TRBV15	.	.	TRBJ2-1	CATSRGGGTNEQFF	TGTGCCACCAGCAGAGGAGGCGGAACGAATGAGCAGTTCTTC
14	TRBV2	.	.	TRBJ1-1	CASIAGEVYTEAFF	TGTGCCAGCATCGCGGGGGAGGTTTACACTGAAGCTTTCTTT
15	TRBV7-9	TRBD1	.	TRBJ1-1	CASSLGTGTGVKAFF	TGTGCCAGCAGCTTGGGAACAGGGACAGGGGTAAAAGCTTTCTTT
13	TRBV24-1	.	.	TRBJ1-2	CATSDLQGRSYTF	TGTGCCACCAGTGATTTACAGGGACGAAGCTACACCTTC
14	TRBV11-2	.	.	TRBJ2-1	CASSFGGSYNEQFF	TGTGCCAGCAGCTTTGGGGGGAGCTACAATGAGCAGTTCTTC
17	TRBV21-1	.	once	TRBJ2-2	CASTYLIAGENAGELFF	TGTGCCAGCACCTACCTGATAGCGGGAGAGAACGCCGGGGAGCTGTTTTTT
17	TRBV28	TRBD1	.	TRBJ1-1	CASSAQQGAGMNTEAFF	TGTGCCAGCAGTGCGCAGCAGGGGGCGGGGATGAACACTGAAGCTTTCTTT
16	TRBV19	.	.	TRBJ1-5	CASSLGGRVGDQPQHF	TGTGCCAGTAGTCTCGGGGGAAGGGTGGGGGATCAGCCCCAGCATTTT
14	TRBV29-1	.	few	TRBJ1-3	CSVEASTAGNTIYF	TGCAGCGTTGAAGCCTCAACTGCTGGAAACACCATATATTTT
13	TRBV7-3	.	.	TRBJ2-3	CASSPSYRDTQYF	TGTGCCAGCAGCCCAAGTTACCGGGATACGCAGTATTTT
14	TRBV19	TRBD2	.	TRBJ2-1	CASSSGLGRDEQFF	TGTGCCAGTAGTTCGGGACTAGGTCGCGATGAGCAGTTCTTC
14	TRBV28	TRBD1	.	TRBJ2-4	CASSSRADRGPSYF	TGTGCCAGCAGTTCCAGAGCAGACAGGGGGCCGTCGTACTTC
15	TRBV24-1	.	.	TRBJ1-4	CATSDPGTSGEKLFF	TGTGCCACCAGTGATCCTGGGACATCGGGTGAAAAACTGTTTTTT
17	TRBV4-3	.	.	TRBJ1-1	CASRPARTAAINTEAFF	TGCGCCAGCAGACCCGCACGGACTGCGGCAATAAACACTGAAGCTTTCTTT
16	TRBV7-2	.	.	TRBJ2-1	CASSLERSARSNEQFF	TGTGCCAGCAGCTTAGAAAGGTCCGCACGGAGCAATGAGCAGTTCTTC
15	TRBV6-1	TRBD2	.	TRBJ2-5	CASSEGLAGAETQYF	TGTGCCAGCAGTGAAGGGCTAGCGGGAGCCGAGACCCAGTACTTC
12	TRBV19	.	.	TRBJ1-1	CASSFPGTEAFF	TGTGCCAGTAGTTTCCCCGGGACTGAAGCTTTCTTT
11	TRBV2	.	.	TRBJ1-3	CASSGESTIYF	TGTGCCAGCAGTGGGGAGAGTACCATATATTTT
13	TRBV7-9	.	few	TRBJ2-7	CASSSSGSYEQYF	TGTGCCAGCAGCTCGAGCGGCTCCTACGAGCAGTACTTC
16	TRBV28	TRBD1	.	TRBJ1-4	CASSGGTVRSNEKLFF	TGTGCCAGCAGTGGAGGGACAGTGAGGTCTAATGAAAAACTGTTTTTT
15	TRBV4-1	TRBD1	.	TRBJ2-7	CASSQDPGTAYEQYF	TGCGCCAGCAGCCAAGATCCCGGGACAGCCTACGAGCAGTACTTC
15	TRBV27	.	.	TRBJ1-1	CASRLVGQKNTEAFF	TGTGCCAGCAGGCTCGTAGGACAGAAAAACACTGAAGCTTTCTTT
15	TRBV9	TRBD1	.	TRBJ1-3	CASRADRDAGNTIYF	TGTGCCAGCAGAGCTGACAGGGATGCTGGAAACACCATATATTTT
12	TRBV30	TRBD1	.	TRBJ2-7	CAWRGRGHEQYF	TGTGCCTGGAGGGGCAGGGGGCACGAGCAGTACTTC
17	TRBV4-1	TRBD1	.	TRBJ1-1	CASSQAGQGRMNTEAFF	TGCGCCAGCAGCCAAGCGGGACAGGGACGGATGAACACTGAAGCTTTCTTT
14	TRBV14	.	few	TRBJ1-6	CASSRGENRVPLHF	TGTGCCAGCAGCCGAGGGGAGAACAGGGTCCCCCTCCACTTT